Here is one T cell receptor (beta chain) with its context. Its antigen has not been determined. Per-base qualities were not stored, and no clone one base away is much larger. TCRbeta CDR3 regions were amplified from genomic DNA by means of the immunoSEQ Assay, a bias-controlled multiplex PCR. Per the original workflow: The number of nucleated cells in each sample was estimated by amplification of reference gene primers within the assay. To quantify the absolute abundance of each unique TCRbeta CDR3 rearrangement, sequence reads were collapsed and filtered. Productive Simpson clonality was computed per sample as the square root of Simpson's diversity index over productive rearrangements. The table was pulled from immuneACCESS by TCRdb, which kept in-frame rearrangements only. Such tables lose some clones; where checked, under half of the loss comes from unresolved V genes, and the rest has no known cause. V and J calls and clone size follow that table, whereas D and trimming were derived from the DNA. The sample table lists roughly 140,000 clones, approximately 80% of them with a count of one. The ten largest clones capture around 6.2% of the sample.

This record comes from a study of blood T cell repertoires in COVID-19 (dated by TCRdb to 2019 to 2021). For context, the study as a whole: Samples covering the acute and convalescent phases of COVID-19 were provided by collaborators in the United States, Italy and Spain. Samples were obtained from the ongoing ImmuneRACE study (first 160 participants) and from about 1,300 subjects provided by 6 global collaborators. A freely available public database, intended as a resource for researchers studying the immune response to SARS-CoV-2, is where the repertoires were released. The material from the prospective study consisted of cDNA or gDNA derived from T cells, B-cell-depleted T cells, or PBMCs. Subjects who had been exposed to COVID-19, were actively infected with it, or had recovered from it provided the deeply sampled blood TCRbeta repertoires that made up the dataset. A de-identified subject ID, COVID-19 status, age in years and sex were almost always included in the sample metadata. HLA class I and class II types, where available, came from metadata supplied by the sample provider rather than from assay-based typing. General findings and caveats noted by the study authors: The quantity of clinical and demographic metadata differed by source and by participant and was supplied without curation.

Trimming takes 7 bases off V and 6 bases off J; junction bases not matched to a gene: 3. The germline V gene (reference sequence) sets CDR1 to LNHDA and CDR2 to SQIVND. The CDR3 has 12 amino acids, counting the end cysteine and phenylalanine. Only the CDR3 DNA stays, 36 bases, in frame from base 1. Enrolling through a virtual design, the prospective study's participants ranged in age from roughly 18 to 89 years and lived across roughly 24 United States geographic areas. In the prospective study, cohorts were assigned on the basis of participant-reported clinical history obtained from a screening survey and a study questionnaire. Recovered participants in ImmuneRACE Cohort 3 were defined as having two consecutive negative NP/OP PCR tests, clearance from a healthcare professional, or resolution of symptoms. In the prospective study, mobile phlebotomists collected whole blood, serum and a nasopharyngeal or oropharyngeal swab from each participant. Prospective study participants could optionally give additional blood draws and questionnaires over an approximately 2-month period. Before DNA extraction, prospective study blood samples were shipped either frozen or at room temperature.

The TCR sequence derives from a middle-aged woman who had recovered from COVID-19. The chain is made from TRBV19 and TRBJ1-2, with 9 bases aligning to TRBD1. Sequencing was carried out using PBMCs or T cells enriched from blood (not recorded which). The nucleotides are TGTGCCAGTACGACAGGGGGTAATGGCTACACCTTC. Its product reads: CASTTGGNGYTF.